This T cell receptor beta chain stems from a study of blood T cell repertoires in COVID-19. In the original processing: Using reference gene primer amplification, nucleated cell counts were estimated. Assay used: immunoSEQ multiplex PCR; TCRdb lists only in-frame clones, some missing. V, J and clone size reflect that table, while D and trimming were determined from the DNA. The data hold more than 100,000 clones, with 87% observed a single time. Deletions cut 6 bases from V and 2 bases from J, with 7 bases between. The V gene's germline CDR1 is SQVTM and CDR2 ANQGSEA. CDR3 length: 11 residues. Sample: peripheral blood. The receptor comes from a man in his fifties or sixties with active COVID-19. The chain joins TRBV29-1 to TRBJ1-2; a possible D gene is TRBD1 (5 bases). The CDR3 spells CSVGGNYGYTF. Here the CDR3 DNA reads TGCAGCGTCGGGGGAAACTATGGCTACACCTTC.